This T cell receptor beta chain came from a study of T cell responses to AZD1222 COVID-19 vaccine. This clone showed up just once. Its antigen is unidentified. Profiled with immunoSEQ multiplex PCR; TCRdb holds only in-frame clones, not every one. The sample carries about 200,000 clones, 91% recorded once. The study, taken as a whole, reports: White British donors predominated, females outnumbered males, and clonal diversity was possibly underestimated. Sampling that yielded the repertoires occurred only after the peak T cell response.

The V gene's germline CDR1 is SGHRS and CDR2 YFSETQ. J was trimmed by 5 bases and V by 4 bases; bases with no gene match: 6. The CDR3 loop spans 14 amino acids. Sequenced here: peripheral blood, sampled 28 days after the second AZD1222 dose. This clonotype was obtained from an adult who received the AZD1222 COVID-19 vaccine. The V and J genes are TRBV5-1 and TRBJ2-7, with TRBD1 matching over 10 bases. In DNA, the CDR3 is TGCGCCAGCAGCCAGGGACAGGGGCGCCACGAGCAGTACTTC. Translating gives CASSQGQGRHEQYF.